Presented here are 25 T cell receptor beta chains from one specimen sequenced in a study of T cells in localized non-small cell lung cancer. The assay was immunoSEQ multiplex PCR, and TCRdb's table has in-frame clones only and misses some. In the table there are 1,000 or so clones, 20% to 25% of which are singletons. This specimen was normal lung tissue next to the tumor, taken before any cancer treatment. The receptor source for this set is a woman aged 40-69 years with stage I lung adenocarcinoma.

This clone was detected only a few times. The J gene is TRBJ2-7, the V gene TRBV5-1, with 8 bases aligning to TRBD2. This CDR3 region has 15 residues. V gave up 1 base and J gave up 3 bases; unmatched junction bases: 6. Per the germline V gene, CDR1 is SGHRS and CDR2 is YFSETQ. CDR3 region: CASSLSGSGGYEQYF. DNA for the CDR3: TGCGCCAGCAGCTTGTCCGGGAGCGGGGGCTACGAGCAGTACTTC.

The chain joins TRBV9 to TRBJ2-7; TRBD2 is a possible D gene (6 bases). Trimming cost V 2 bases and J 3 bases, with 15 bases left between them. The CDR3 totals 15 residues. Germline CDR1 and CDR2: SGDLS and YYNGEE. The chain's CDR3 is CASSVSAEGIYEQYF. The CDR3 nucleotides read TGTGCCAGCAGCGTTTCGGCGGAGGGCATCTACGAGCAGTACTTC.

V is TRBV29-1 and J is TRBJ1-4, with a weak D call TRBD1 (6 bases). V lost 6 bases and J lost 8, with 19 bases in between. Germline loops: CDR1 SQVTM, CDR2 ANQGSEA. The length of the CDR3 is 14 residues. As DNA, the CDR3 is TGCAGCGTCCTAGGGGGGGTCGGTAAGGAAAAACTGTTTTTT. This gives the protein CSVLGGVGKEKLFF.

The rearrangement joins TRBV19 to TRBJ1-2; 12 bases are shared with TRBD1. CDR1 is LNHDA, CDR2 SQIVND, per germline (reference sequence). The CDR3 is made up of 15 amino acids. Trimming at V came to 5 bases and at J to 7 bases, leaving 8 bases not matched to a gene. CDR3 in DNA: TGTGCCAGTAGTCCCCCGGGGACAGGGGGCCGTGGCTACACCTTC. Protein: CASSPPGTGGRGYTF.

By share, this clone ranks as medium-sized. The chain couples TRBV6-8 to TRBJ2-1; a weak D match, TRBD2 (5 bases). V was clipped by 0 bases and J by 7 bases, with 13 bases between them. CDR1 is MNHGY and CDR2 is SAAAGT in the germline V gene. The CDR3 has 15 residues. CDR3 DNA: TGTGCCAGCAGTTACTCGAGAGGGCAGTTGAATGAGCAGTTCTTC. This codes for CASSYSRGQLNEQFF.

The chain links TRBV5-1 to TRBJ1-5; D is perhaps TRBD1 (6 bases). The CDR3 length is 15 residues. CDR1 is SGHRS, CDR2 YFSETQ, per germline. Trimming took 0 bases from V and 0 from J, leaving 7 bases between them. DNA for the CDR3: TGCGCCAGCAGCTTGGGGACAGTTAGCAATCAGCCCCAGCATTTT. This sequence encodes CASSLGTVSNQPQHF. The whole variable domain, remainder taken from reference TRBV5-1 and TRBJ1-5, is KAGVTQTPRYLIKTRGQQVTLSCSPISGHRSVSWYQQTPGQGLQFLFEYFSETQRNKGNFPGRFSGRQFSNSRSEMNVSTLELGDSALYLCASSLGTVSNQPQHFGDGTRLSIL.

This clone occurred a few times. Written as DNA, the CDR3 is TGTGCCAGCATCTTTGGACTGGGGGCCGGGGAGCTGTTTTTT. Translated: CASIFGLGAGELFF. The rearrangement joins TRBV9 to TRBJ2-2; D might be TRBD1 or TRBD2, each matching 5 bases. Germline V lookup: CDR1 SGDLS, CDR2 YYNGEE. The CDR3 is 14 amino acids. V lost 6 bases to trimming and J lost 6 bases, with 15 bases between them. Full variable domain (outside the CDR3, taken from reference TRBV9 and TRBJ2-2): DSGVTQTPKHLITATGQRVTLRCSPRSGDLSVYWYQQSLDQGLQFLIQYYNGEERAKGNILERFSAQQFPDLHSELNLSSLELGDSALYFCASIFGLGAGELFFGEGSRLTVL.

The genes are TRBV15 and TRBJ2-1; D tentatively reads TRBD1 or TRBD2 (5 bases each). Trimming left V 9 bases short and J 4 bases short, with 16 bases between. Germline loops: CDR1 LNHNV, CDR2 YYDKDF (reference sequence). The CDR3 contains 14 residues. DNA of the CDR3: TGTGCCACGAAGGGACGCTGGAATTACAATGAGCAGTTCTTC. This codes for CATKGRWNYNEQFF.

This clone was detected a few times. The chain employs TRBV9 and TRBJ2-7, with 7 bases aligning to TRBD2. V lost 5 bases and J lost 9; bases outside the gene matches: 14. CDR3 size: 14 residues. Germline V gene lookup returns CDR1 SGDLS and CDR2 YYNGEE. The CDR3 loop reads CASSEQRGRALQYF. The CDR3 DNA follows: TGTGCCAGCAGTGAACAGCGCGGGAGAGCCCTGCAGTACTTC.

The chain couples TRBV14 to TRBJ2-7; a possible D gene is TRBD1 (6 bases). Per the germline V gene, CDR1 is SGHDN and CDR2 is FVKESK. This CDR3 region has 17 residues. V was pared by 0 bases and J by 2 bases, with 17 bases between. CDR3 in DNA: TGTGCCAGCAGCCAAGAACCCCGGCAGGGGAAAACCTACGAGCAGTACTTC. Encoded protein: CASSQEPRQGKTYEQYF.

This clone was recorded a few times. This sequence joins TRBV19 and TRBJ1-1; D gene uncertain. The CDR3 runs 13 residues. Trimming stripped 0 bases from V and 0 bases from J, with 2 bases between. In germline, CDR1 is LNHDA, CDR2 SQIVND (reference sequence). The CDR3 DNA sequence: TGTGCCAGTAGTATAGATCTGAACACTGAAGCTTTCTTT. Amino acid sequence: CASSIDLNTEAFF.

This clone was seen more than once but under ten times. The chain employs TRBV18 and TRBJ2-1; D is possibly TRBD1 (6 bases). There are 12 residues in the CDR3. Looked up from germline, CDR1 is KGHSH and CDR2 is LQKENI. Trimming took off 4 bases at V and 9 bases at J, with 10 bases between the two ends. CDR3 sequence: CASSQDSGEQFF. CDR3 DNA: TGTGCCAGCTCACAGGACAGTGGTGAGCAGTTCTTC.

The chain employs TRBV19 and TRBJ1-6; unclear D gene. Germline CDR1 reads LNHDA; CDR2 reads SQIVND (reference sequence). The CDR3 length is 13 residues. Trimming removed 4 bases from V and 3 bases from J, with 4 bases in between. CDR3 protein: CASSKDYNSPLHF. CDR3 nucleotide sequence: TGTGCCAGTAGTAAGGACTATAATTCACCCCTCCACTTT.

The V call is TRBV18, the J call TRBJ2-7; a weak D match, TRBD2 (5 bases). Germline V gene lookup returns CDR1 KGHSH and CDR2 LQKENI. Trimming removed 0 bases at V and 2 bases at J, with 11 bases between. The CDR3 consists of 15 residues. The CDR3 nucleotides read TGTGCCAGCTCACCACCGGCGGCAGCGGCCTACGAGCAGTACTTC. It specifies CASSPPAAAAYEQYF.

The V call is TRBV28, the J call TRBJ2-7; D perhaps matches TRBD1 (6 bases). The V gene lost 6 bases and the J gene lost 4 bases, with 19 bases spanning the gap. Germline V CDR1 and CDR2: MDHEN, SYDVKM. The CDR3 totals 15 residues. For the CDR3, the DNA is TGTGCCAGCAGCAGGGTGGACAGCTACCTTTACGAGCAGTACTTC. Translating gives CASSRVDSYLYEQYF.

The chain is built from TRBV15 and TRBJ2-7; 10 bases are a match to TRBD2. The V segment lost 0 bases and the J segment 2 bases; nucleotides outside the gene matches: 4. This CDR3 spans 16 amino acids. Germline CDR1 reads LNHNV; CDR2 reads YYDKDF (reference sequence). CDR3 nucleotides: TGTGCCACCAGCAGAGATAGGACTAGCGGAACCTACGAGCAGTACTTC. Protein product: CATSRDRTSGTYEQYF.

V gene TRBV29-1 combines with J gene TRBJ2-2; D remains ambiguous. The V end was cut by 3 bases, the J end by 4 bases, with 6 bases between. The CDR3 consists of 12 residues. Germline V gives CDR1 SQVTM, CDR2 ANQGSEA. The chain's CDR3 is CSVEGLTGELFF. The CDR3 coding sequence is TGCAGCGTTGAGGGCCTCACCGGGGAGCTGTTTTTT.

The chain has TRBV18 and TRBJ2-3, with 7 positions matching TRBD1. This CDR3 has 18 residues. The V gene end was trimmed by 3 bases and the J gene end by 1 base; junction bases not matched to a gene: 13. From germline, CDR1 is KGHSH and CDR2 LQKENI. DNA of the CDR3: TGTGCCAGCTCACCGGATGGGACAGTCCTCTCCGGCACAGATACGCAGTATTTT. Protein product: CASSPDGTVLSGTDTQYF. Full variable domain (remainder filled in from reference TRBV18 and TRBJ2-3): NAGVMQNPRHLVRRRGQEARLRCSPMKGHSHVYWYRQLPEEGLKFMVYLQKENIIDESGMPKERFSAEFPKEGPSILRIQQVVRGDSAAYFCASSPDGTVLSGTDTQYFGPGTRLTVL.

By frequency in the sample, this clone is large. The CDR3 region is CSVEKAASGNTEAFF. CDR3 in DNA: TGCAGCGTTGAAAAGGCAGCATCCGGGAACACTGAAGCTTTCTTT. This sequence joins TRBV29-1 and TRBJ1-1; D uncertain. The CDR3 has 15 amino acids. V lost 2 bases and J lost 1, with 14 bases in between. CDR1 SQVTM and CDR2 ANQGSEA come from the germline V gene.

Details on this clone: Compared with germline, one end of the junction differs, possibly owing to a read error. The CDR3 here is CASSPGTGRSDTQYF. For the CDR3, the DNA is TGTGCTAGCAGCCCTGGGACAGGCAGATCCGATACGCAGTATTTT. V is TRBV11-3 and J is TRBJ2-3; 8 bases map to TRBD1. Germline CDR1 reads SGHNT; CDR2 reads YENEEA. The CDR3 has 15 residues.

This clone is judged large (0.1 to 1%). The rearrangement links TRBV28 to TRBJ2-7, with 9 nucleotides matching TRBD1. With V trimmed by 11 bases and J by 4 bases, 12 bases remained unmatched. Germline lookup yields CDR1 MDHEN and CDR2 SYDVKM. The CDR3 totals 14 residues. This chain's CDR3 is CAVDPGQGLYEQYF. CDR3 bases: TGTGCCGTCGATCCGGGACAGGGTCTGTACGAGCAGTACTTC.

The chain combines TRBV30 with TRBJ1-1, with TRBD1 matching 9 bases. In germline, CDR1 is GTSNPN, CDR2 SVGIG (reference sequence). V was clipped by 5 bases and J by 6 bases; unmatched bases: 13. The length of the CDR3 is 15 residues. The CDR3 coding sequence is TGTGCCTGGCTGCTCCGGGACAGGGACCCACCTGAAGCTTTCTTT. Its translation: CAWLLRDRDPPEAFF.

The CDR3 DNA reads as TGTGCCATCAGGTCCGGGACAGGGCATTCACCCCTCCACTTT. Amino acids: CAIRSGTGHSPLHF. This chain connects TRBV6-8 to TRBJ1-6, with TRBD1 matching 9 bases. The CDR3 has 14 residues. The germline V gene has CDR1 MNHGY and CDR2 SAAAGT. V lost 10 bases, J lost 8 bases, and 9 bases stayed unmatched.

The gene calls are TRBV19 and TRBJ1-1, with 7 nucleotides matching TRBD1. The ends lost 6 bases at V and 3 bases at J; junction bases unmatched: 7. The germline gives CDR1 LNHDA, CDR2 SQIVND (reference sequence). The CDR3 totals 14 residues. The CDR3 nucleotides read TGTGCCAGTAGGCTCAGGGGGGCAGACACTGAAGCTTTCTTT. As protein: CASRLRGADTEAFF.

This clone was seen only a few times. The CDR3 DNA reads as TGTGCCAGCAGTCTCCGGGCCCTCGGGAATGAGCAGTTCTTC. Protein product: CASSLRALGNEQFF. The chain carries TRBV6-8 and TRBJ2-1; D remains ambiguous. Germline CDR1 MNHGY, CDR2 SAAAGT. CDR3 length equals 14 residues. Trimming shortened V by 5 bases and J by 7 bases, and 15 bases separated the two germline ends.